One sample yielded the 18 T cell receptor beta chains listed below, sequenced in a study of blood T cell repertoires in COVID-19. Using immunoSEQ multiplex PCR, the repertoire was profiled, and TCRdb retains in-frame clones only, with some absent. Altogether some 56,000 clones are present, about 76% being singletons, with the ten largest covering 25% to 35%. The sequencing sample was made of peripheral blood. The source of these receptors is an elderly woman with active or convalescent COVID-19.

This chain joins TRBV6-2 or TRBV6-3 and TRBJ1-5; 8 bases agree with TRBD1. V dropped 5 bases and J dropped 2; count of bases not matched to a gene: 5. The CDR3 is 15 residues long. Germline CDR1 is MNHEY and CDR2 is SVGEGT. DNA of the CDR3: TGTGCCAGCAGTAAGCAGGGGGCTGGCAATCAGCCCCAGCATTTT. Encoded protein: CASSKQGAGNQPQHF.

The chain links TRBV19 to TRBJ1-5, with no clear D. This CDR3 has 12 residues. V was shortened by 3 bases and J by 8 bases, with 8 bases between the two germline ends. CDR1 and CDR2 (germline): LNHDA, SQIVND (reference sequence). CDR3: CASSILSEPQHF. The CDR3 nucleotides are TGTGCCAGTAGTATCTTGTCGGAGCCCCAGCATTTT. Combining the CDR3 with reference TRBV19 and TRBJ1-5 gives the whole variable domain DGGITQSPKYLFRKEGQNVTLSCEQNLNHDAMYWYRQDPGQGLRLIYYSQIVNDFQKGDIAEGYSVSREKKESFPLTVTSAQKNPTAFYLCASSILSEPQHFGDGTRLSIL.

V gene TRBV7-2 combines with J gene TRBJ1-5; TRBD1 aligns across 11 bases. Germline V gene sequence: CDR1 SGHTA, CDR2 FQGNSA. Trimming cost V 5 bases and J 5 bases; bases outside gene matches: 2. CDR3 length equals 14 residues. Written as DNA, the CDR3 is TGTGCCAGCAGCCGGGACAGGGGGGATCAGCCCCAGCATTTT. Its translation: CASSRDRGDQPQHF.

V usage is TRBV5-4 and J usage is TRBJ1-2, with D perhaps TRBD1 (5 bases). The CDR3 extends over 15 amino acids. Germline CDR1 SGHNT, CDR2 YYREEE (reference sequence). The germline V and J ends were trimmed by 0 bases and 7 bases, with 16 bases remaining between them. Here the CDR3 DNA reads TGTGCCAGCAGCTTGGCTGGCAGGGACTCTTTTGGCTACACCTTC. It yields the protein CASSLAGRDSFGYTF.

A few counts support this clone. The chain couples TRBV7-2 to TRBJ1-1, with D possibly TRBD1 on 5 matching bases. V gave up 1 base and J gave up 0 bases, with 9 bases separating them. Germline-derived CDR1 and CDR2 are SGHTA and FQGNSA. The CDR3 runs 15 residues. The CDR3: CASSLGAGMNTEAFF. The CDR3 DNA follows: TGTGCCAGCAGCTTAGGGGCAGGGATGAACACTGAAGCTTTCTTT.

The chain has TRBV7-2 and TRBJ2-7; maybe TRBD2 (6 bases). V lost 4 bases, J lost 0 bases, and 13 bases lay in between. The germline V gene has CDR1 SGHTA and CDR2 FQGNSA. The CDR3 length is 15 residues. The CDR3: CASSSGTGGSYEQYF. CDR3 sequence (DNA): TGTGCCAGCAGCTCAGGGACTGGAGGCTCCTACGAGCAGTACTTC.

This chain links TRBV12-3 or TRBV12-4 with TRBJ2-7; a possible D gene is TRBD1 (5 bases). The ends were cut back, 6 bases at V and 2 bases at J, with 11 bases in the middle. This CDR3 spans 13 amino acids. The CDR3 is CASSPEQAYEQYF. The CDR3 nucleotides are TGTGCCAGCAGCCCCGAACAGGCCTACGAGCAGTACTTC.

The genes are TRBV9 and TRBJ2-1, with 14 bases matching TRBD2. With 2 bases clipped from V and 0 bases from J, the junction kept 7 bases outside the gene matches. There are 19 residues in the CDR3. In germline, CDR1 is SGDLS, CDR2 YYNGEE. CDR3 DNA sequence: TGTGCCAGCAGCGTTACGACTAGCGGGGGGGAAAGCTCCTACAATGAGCAGTTCTTC. Translating gives CASSVTTSGGESSYNEQFF.

The chain is built from TRBV6-1 and TRBJ2-2, with D tentatively TRBD2 (5 bases). Trimming removed 2 bases from V and 6 bases from J, with 13 bases in between. Looked up from germline, CDR1 is MNHNS and CDR2 is SASEGT. This CDR3 has 15 amino acids. CDR3 loop: CASSERGYGPGELFF. CDR3 in DNA: TGTGCCAGCAGTGAACGGGGATATGGTCCCGGGGAGCTGTTTTTT.

The chain has TRBV28 and TRBJ2-7; a weak D match, TRBD2 (5 bases). The CDR3 contains 15 residues. The germline V gene encodes CDR1 MDHEN and CDR2 SYDVKM. V gave up 6 bases and J gave up 1 base, with 16 bases separating them. Here the CDR3 reads CASSPGKGASYEQYF. The CDR3 coding sequence is TGTGCCAGCAGCCCCGGGAAGGGCGCATCCTACGAGCAGTACTTC.

The rearrangement joins TRBV11-2 to TRBJ2-2; D is ambiguous. The CDR3 spans 13 residues. The V and J ends lost 8 bases and 0 bases respectively, with 7 bases between them. In germline, CDR1 is SGHAT, CDR2 FQNNGV. The CDR3 loop is CASDGANTGELFF. In DNA form, the CDR3 reads TGTGCCAGCGACGGAGCGAACACCGGGGAGCTGTTTTTT.

The chain is built from TRBV4-3 and TRBJ1-4; 8 bases fit TRBD1. The CDR3 sequence is 17 residues long. Trimming removed 1 base from V and 3 bases from J; junction bases left unmatched: 7. The germline V gene has CDR1 LGHNA and CDR2 YSLEER. CDR3 nucleotides: TGCGCCAGCAGCCAAGGACAGGGGTATTTGTCTAATGAAAAACTGTTTTTT. Amino acid sequence: CASSQGQGYLSNEKLFF.

The chain links TRBV3-1 (or the pseudogene TRBV3-2) to TRBJ1-1; no clear D gene. Germline-derived CDR1 and CDR2 are LGHDT and YNNKEL (reference sequence). The V end lost 4 bases, the J end lost 1 base, and 7 bases lay between the germline ends. This CDR3 region has 13 residues. This CDR3 is CASSPTQNTEAFF. The CDR3 DNA sequence: TGTGCCAGCAGCCCTACCCAGAACACTGAAGCTTTCTTT.

This rearrangement joins TRBV10-1 to TRBJ1-4; D is ambiguous. The CDR3 is 12 amino acids. Looked up from germline, CDR1 is WNHNN and CDR2 is SYGVQD (reference sequence). The ends were cut back, 4 bases at V and 8 bases at J, with 8 bases in the middle. CDR3 coding DNA: TGCGCCAGCAGTGGCCTATGGGAAAAACTGTTTTTT. Its translation: CASSGLWEKLFF.

V is TRBV27 and J is TRBJ1-1, with 9 nucleotides matching TRBD1. Germline V gene lookup returns CDR1 MNHEY and CDR2 SMNVEV (reference sequence). V lost 3 bases and J lost 6; bases outside the gene matches: 8. This CDR3 has 15 residues. The CDR3 sequence is CASSLGDRVSSEAFF. The CDR3 coding sequence is TGTGCCAGCAGTTTGGGGGACAGGGTATCCTCTGAAGCTTTCTTT.

This chain joins TRBV5-1 and TRBJ1-4; D is unclear. Germline V gene sequence: CDR1 SGHRS, CDR2 YFSETQ. The V end was cut by 0 bases, the J end by 5 bases, with 8 bases between. The CDR3 length is 14 residues. The CDR3 sequence: CASSLVGENEKLFF. In nucleotides, the CDR3 is TGCGCCAGCAGCTTGGTAGGAGAAAATGAAAAACTGTTTTTT.

This chain uses TRBV18 with TRBJ1-4; tentatively, D is TRBD1 (5 bases). The CDR3 sequence is 16 residues long. The V end was cut by 3 bases, the J end by 3 bases, with 14 bases between. Germline loops: CDR1 KGHSH, CDR2 LQKENI. Here the CDR3 reads CASSPPGSRANEKLFF. The CDR3 DNA follows: TGTGCCAGCTCACCCCCAGGGTCACGCGCTAATGAAAAACTGTTTTTT.

The V and J genes are TRBV3-1 (or the pseudogene TRBV3-2) and TRBJ1-1; TRBD1 is a possible D gene (5 bases). The V end was cut by 7 bases, the J end by 0 bases, with 12 bases between. CDR1 and CDR2 from the germline V gene are LGHDT and YNNKEL (reference sequence). The CDR3 runs to 14 residues. CDR3 loop: CASNYGAMNTEAFF. As DNA, the CDR3 is TGTGCCAGCAACTATGGGGCCATGAACACTGAAGCTTTCTTT.